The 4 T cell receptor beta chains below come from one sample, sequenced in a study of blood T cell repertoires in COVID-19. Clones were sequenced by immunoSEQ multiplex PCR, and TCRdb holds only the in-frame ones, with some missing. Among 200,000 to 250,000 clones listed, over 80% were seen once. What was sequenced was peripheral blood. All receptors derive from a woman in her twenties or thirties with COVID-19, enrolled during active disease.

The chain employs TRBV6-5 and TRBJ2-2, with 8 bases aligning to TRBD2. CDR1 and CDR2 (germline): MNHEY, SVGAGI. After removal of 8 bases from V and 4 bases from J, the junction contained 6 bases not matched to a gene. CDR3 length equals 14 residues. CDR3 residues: CASRHRGGTGELFF. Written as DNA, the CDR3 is TGTGCCAGCCGACATCGGGGGGGCACCGGGGAGCTGTTTTTT.

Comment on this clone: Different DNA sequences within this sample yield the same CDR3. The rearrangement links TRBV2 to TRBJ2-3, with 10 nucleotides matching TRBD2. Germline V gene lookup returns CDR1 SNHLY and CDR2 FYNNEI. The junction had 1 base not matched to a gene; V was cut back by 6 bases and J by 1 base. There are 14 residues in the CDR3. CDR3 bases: TGTGCCAGCAGGGGGACTAGCGGCACAGATACGCAGTATTTT. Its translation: CASRGTSGTDTQYF.

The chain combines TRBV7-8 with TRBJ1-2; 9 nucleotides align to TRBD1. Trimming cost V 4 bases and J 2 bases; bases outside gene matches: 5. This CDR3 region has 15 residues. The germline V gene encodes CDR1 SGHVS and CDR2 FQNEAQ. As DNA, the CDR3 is TGTGCCAGCAGCTACATGGGACAGGGCAACTATGGCTACACCTTC. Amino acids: CASSYMGQGNYGYTF.

The CDR3 DNA is TGTGCCAGCAGCCCCCAGGTGGCAGCTCAAGAGACCCAGTACTTC. Residues: CASSPQVAAQETQYF. The rearrangement links TRBV9 to TRBJ2-5; D is unclear. Germline V CDR1 and CDR2: SGDLS, YYNGEE. Trimming shortened V by 4 bases and J by 2 bases, and 15 bases separated the two germline ends. This CDR3 has 15 residues.